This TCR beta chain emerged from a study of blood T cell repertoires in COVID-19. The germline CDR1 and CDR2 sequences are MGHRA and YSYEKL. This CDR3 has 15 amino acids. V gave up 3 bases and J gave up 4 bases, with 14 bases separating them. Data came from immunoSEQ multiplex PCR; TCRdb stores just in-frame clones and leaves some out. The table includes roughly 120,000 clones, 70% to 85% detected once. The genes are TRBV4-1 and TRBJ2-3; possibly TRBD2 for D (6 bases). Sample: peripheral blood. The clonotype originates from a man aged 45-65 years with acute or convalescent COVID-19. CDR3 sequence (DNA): TGCGCCAGCAGCCAGACGACTAGAAGCGCAGATACGCAGTATTTT. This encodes CASSQTTRSADTQYF.